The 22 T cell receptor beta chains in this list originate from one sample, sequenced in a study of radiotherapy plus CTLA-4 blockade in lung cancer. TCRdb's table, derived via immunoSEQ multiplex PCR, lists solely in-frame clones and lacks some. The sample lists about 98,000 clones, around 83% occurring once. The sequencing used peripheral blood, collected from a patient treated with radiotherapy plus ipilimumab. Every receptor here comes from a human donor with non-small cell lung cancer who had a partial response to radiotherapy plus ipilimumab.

The CDR3 coding sequence is TGTGCCAGGGCCGTTCGGCCTTGCGGGACCTTCTCCTACAATGAGCAGTTCTTC. This encodes CARAVRPCGTFSYNEQFF. V usage is TRBV21-1 and J usage is TRBJ2-1; the listed D gene, TRBD2, was not tested against the DNA. TRBV21-1 is a listed pseudogene. This CDR3 contains 18 residues.

The CDR3 sequence is CASSLGARFSGNTIYF. The DNA for the CDR3 is TGTGCCAGCAGCTTGGGCGCCAGGTTCTCTGGAAACACCATATATTTT. V is TRBV5-8 and J is TRBJ1-3; no firm D call. V lost 0 bases and J lost 0, with 10 bases in between. The CDR3 is 16 residues long. Germline V gives CDR1 SGHTS, CDR2 YDEGEE.

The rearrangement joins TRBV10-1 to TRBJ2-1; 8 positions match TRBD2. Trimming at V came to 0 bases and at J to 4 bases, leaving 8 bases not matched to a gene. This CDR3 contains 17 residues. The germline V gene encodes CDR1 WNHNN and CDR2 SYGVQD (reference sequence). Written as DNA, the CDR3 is TGCGCCAGCAGTGAGTCGGTGCTAGCGGGTATTTACAATGAGCAGTTCTTC. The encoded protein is CASSESVLAGIYNEQFF.

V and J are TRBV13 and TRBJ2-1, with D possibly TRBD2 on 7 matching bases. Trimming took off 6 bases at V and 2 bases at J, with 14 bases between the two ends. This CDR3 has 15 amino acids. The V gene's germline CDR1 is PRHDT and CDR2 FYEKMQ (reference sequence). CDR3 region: CASSLKGGTYNEQFF. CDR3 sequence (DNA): TGTGCCAGCAGTCTAAAGGGGGGGACCTACAATGAGCAGTTCTTC.

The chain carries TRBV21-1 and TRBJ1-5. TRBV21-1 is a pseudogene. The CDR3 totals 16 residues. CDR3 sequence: CASSKMRQPPNQPQHF. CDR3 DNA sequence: TGTGCCAGCAGCAAAATGCGGCAGCCGCCTAATCAGCCCCAGCATTTT.

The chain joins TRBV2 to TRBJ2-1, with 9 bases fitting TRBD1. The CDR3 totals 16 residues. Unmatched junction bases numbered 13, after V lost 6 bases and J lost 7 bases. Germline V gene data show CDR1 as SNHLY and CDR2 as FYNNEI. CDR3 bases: TGTGCCAGCAGATACAGGGGGCGCGGGGAGGTGAATGAGCAGTTCTTC. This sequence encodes CASRYRGRGEVNEQFF.

CDR3 in amino acids: CASSVGSGNSGNTIYF. Written as DNA, the CDR3 is TGTGCCAGCAGCGTAGGTTCAGGGAACTCTGGAAACACCATATATTTT. The V gene is TRBV9, the J gene TRBJ1-3, with a possible D match to TRBD1 (5 bases). The CDR3 is 16 residues long. V lost 0 bases, J lost 0 bases, and 10 bases lay in between. The germline V gene encodes CDR1 SGDLS and CDR2 YYNGEE.

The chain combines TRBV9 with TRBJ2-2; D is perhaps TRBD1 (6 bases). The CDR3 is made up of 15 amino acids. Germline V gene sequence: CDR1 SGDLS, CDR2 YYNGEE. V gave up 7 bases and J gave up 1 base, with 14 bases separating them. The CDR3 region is CASGGSRGNTGELFF. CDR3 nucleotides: TGTGCCAGCGGGGGCTCCCGGGGGAACACCGGGGAGCTGTTTTTT.

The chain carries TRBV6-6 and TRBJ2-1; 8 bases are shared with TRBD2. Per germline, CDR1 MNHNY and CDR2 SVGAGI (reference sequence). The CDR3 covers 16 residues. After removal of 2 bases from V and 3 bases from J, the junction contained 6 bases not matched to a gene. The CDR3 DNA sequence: TGTGCCAGCAGTTACGCCGACCGGGGGGGCTACAATGAGCAGTTCTTC. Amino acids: CASSYADRGGYNEQFF.

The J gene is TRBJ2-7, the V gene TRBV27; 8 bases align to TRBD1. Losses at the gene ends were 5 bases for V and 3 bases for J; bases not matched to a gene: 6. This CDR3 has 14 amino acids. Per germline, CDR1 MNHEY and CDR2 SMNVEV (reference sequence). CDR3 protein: CASSPRGTGYEQYF. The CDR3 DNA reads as TGTGCCAGCAGTCCGCGCGGGACAGGCTACGAGCAGTACTTC.

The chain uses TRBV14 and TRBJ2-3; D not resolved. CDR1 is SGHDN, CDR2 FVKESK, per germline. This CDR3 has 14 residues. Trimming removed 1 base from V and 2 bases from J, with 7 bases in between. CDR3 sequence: CASSQGGYTDTQYF. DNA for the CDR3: TGTGCCAGCAGCCAAGGAGGCTACACAGATACGCAGTATTTT.

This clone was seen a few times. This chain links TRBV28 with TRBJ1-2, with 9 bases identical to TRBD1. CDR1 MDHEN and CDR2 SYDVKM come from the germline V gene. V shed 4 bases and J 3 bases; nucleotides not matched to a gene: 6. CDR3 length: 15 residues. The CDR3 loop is CASSWGTGSDYGYTF. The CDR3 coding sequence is TGTGCCAGCAGTTGGGGGACAGGGAGCGACTATGGCTACACCTTC.

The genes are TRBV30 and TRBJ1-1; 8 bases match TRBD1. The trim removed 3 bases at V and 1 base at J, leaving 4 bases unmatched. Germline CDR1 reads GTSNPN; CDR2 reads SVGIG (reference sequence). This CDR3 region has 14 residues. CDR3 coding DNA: TGTGCCTGGAGATCAGACAGGGGGAACACTGAAGCTTTCTTT. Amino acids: CAWRSDRGNTEAFF.

This CDR3 reads CASSLAEGPYLTDTQYF. The CDR3 nucleotides read TGTGCCAGCAGTTTAGCGGAGGGACCCTATCTCACAGATACGCAGTATTTT. The chain joins TRBV28 to TRBJ2-3, with D tentatively TRBD2 (6 bases). The V gene lost 2 bases and the J gene lost 2 bases, with 17 bases spanning the gap. Germline CDR1 is MDHEN and CDR2 is SYDVKM. The CDR3 consists of 17 residues. The variable domain in full, completed from reference TRBV28 and TRBJ2-3, reads DVKVTQSSRYLVKRTGEKVFLECVQDMDHENMFWYRQDPGLGLRLIYFSYDVKMKEKGDIPEGYSVSREKKERFSLILESASTNQTSMYLCASSLAEGPYLTDTQYFGPGTRLTVL.

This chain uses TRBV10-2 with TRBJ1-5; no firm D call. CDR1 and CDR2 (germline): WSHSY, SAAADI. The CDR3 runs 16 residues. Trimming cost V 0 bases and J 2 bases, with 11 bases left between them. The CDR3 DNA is TGCGCCAGCAGTGAGTCGACGGGATACGGCAATCAGCCCCAGCATTTT. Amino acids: CASSESTGYGNQPQHF.

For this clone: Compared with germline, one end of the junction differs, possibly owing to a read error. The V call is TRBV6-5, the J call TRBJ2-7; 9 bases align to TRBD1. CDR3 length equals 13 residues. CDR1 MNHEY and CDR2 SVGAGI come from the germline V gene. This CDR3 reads CASSSGTGFPTEF. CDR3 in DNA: TGTGCCAGCAGCTCCGGGACAGGGTTCCCAACTGAGTTC.

CDR3 sequence: CASSTDRGEKLFF. In DNA, the CDR3 is TGTGCCAGCTCGACGGACAGGGGTGAAAAACTGTTTTTT. The V and J genes are TRBV18 and TRBJ1-4; 9 bases line up with TRBD1. The CDR3 has 13 amino acids. Germline CDR1 KGHSH, CDR2 LQKENI. The V and J ends lost 6 bases and 7 bases, in that order; junction bases with no gene match: 3.

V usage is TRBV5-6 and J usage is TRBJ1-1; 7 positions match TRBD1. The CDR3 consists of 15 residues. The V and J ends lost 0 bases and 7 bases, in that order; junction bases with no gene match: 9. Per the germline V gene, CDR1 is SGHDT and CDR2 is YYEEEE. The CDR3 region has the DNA TGTGCCAGCAGCTTGGCCCCCACAGGGGCGGTTGAAGCTTTCTTT. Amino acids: CASSLAPTGAVEAFF.

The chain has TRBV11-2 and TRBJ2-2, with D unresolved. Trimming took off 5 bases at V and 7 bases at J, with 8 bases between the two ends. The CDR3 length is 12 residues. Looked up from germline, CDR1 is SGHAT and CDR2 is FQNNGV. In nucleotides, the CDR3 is TGTGCCAGCAGCCGTACAAACGGGGAGCTGTTTTTT. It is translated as CASSRTNGELFF.

The chain's CDR3 is CASSPLESPTGANVLTF. The CDR3 nucleotides are TGTGCCAGCAGCCCCCTAGAAAGTCCTACCGGGGCCAACGTCCTGACTTTC. The V and J genes are TRBV9 and TRBJ2-6; D is undetermined. CDR1 is SGDLS and CDR2 is YYNGEE in the germline V gene. CDR3 length: 17 amino acids. The V end was cut by 4 bases, the J end by 4 bases, with 18 bases between.

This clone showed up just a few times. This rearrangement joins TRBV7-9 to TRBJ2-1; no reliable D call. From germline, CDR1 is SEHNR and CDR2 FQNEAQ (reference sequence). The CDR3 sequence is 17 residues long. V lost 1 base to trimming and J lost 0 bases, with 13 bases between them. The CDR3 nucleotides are TGTGCCAGCAGCTTAGAAGTTAGCTGGAGCTCCTACAATGAGCAGTTCTTC. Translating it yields CASSLEVSWSSYNEQFF.

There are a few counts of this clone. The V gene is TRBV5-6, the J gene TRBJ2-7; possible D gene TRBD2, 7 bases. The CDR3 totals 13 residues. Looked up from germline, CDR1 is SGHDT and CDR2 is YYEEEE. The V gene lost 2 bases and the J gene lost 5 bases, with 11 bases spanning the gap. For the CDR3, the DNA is TGTGCCAGCAGCTTCGGGGGGCGCGACGAGCAGTACTTC. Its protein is CASSFGGRDEQYF.